The 32 T cell receptor beta chains below were found in one sample sequenced in a study of CD8 T cells in ankylosing spondylitis. TCRdb re-called the 5' RACE reads with MiXCR, one entry per CDR3 protein. The table has some 130,000 distinct CDR3 sequences, about 7.3% seen once. Source material: blood, either unsorted or a sorted T cell fraction (not recorded which). All receptors derive from a female donor with ankylosing spondylitis or in good health (not recorded which).

This clonotype was seen many times. The chain links TRBV18 to TRBJ1-6; D is ambiguous. Between the trimmed V and J ends, which lost 3 bases and 7 bases, there was a span of 13 bases. Germline assignment: CDR1 KGHSH and CDR2 LQKENI. The CDR3 length is 15 residues. CDR3 amino acids: CASSPSGRTNSPLHF. The CDR3 bases are TGTGCCAGCTCACCTTCCGGACGAACAAATTCACCCCTCCACTTT.

This clonotype was counted ten times or more. The chain employs TRBV29-1 and TRBJ1-5; 7 bases agree with TRBD1. Trimming took 5 bases from V and 2 from J; bases not matched to a gene: 6. The CDR3 has 14 amino acids. Germline values: CDR1 SQVTM, CDR2 ANQGSEA. The CDR3 DNA is TGCAGCGTTTCGAACGGGACAGGCAATCAGCCCCAGCATTTT. Translated: CSVSNGTGNQPQHF.

This clonotype has ten or more counts. The chain joins TRBV5-1 to TRBJ2-5; possible D gene TRBD2, 5 bases. Deletions cut 0 bases from V and 1 base from J, with 7 bases between. The CDR3 length is 14 residues. Germline assignment: CDR1 SGHRS and CDR2 YFSETQ. The CDR3 region is CASSLGLLQETQYF. CDR3 in DNA: TGCGCCAGCAGCTTGGGACTACTCCAAGAGACCCAGTACTTC.

Ten or more counts support this clonotype. The rearrangement links TRBV18 to TRBJ2-2, with 8 bases lining up with TRBD1. CDR1 is KGHSH and CDR2 is LQKENI in the germline V gene. The CDR3 consists of 16 residues. Trimming removed 1 base from V and 5 bases from J; junction bases left unmatched: 6. The CDR3 here is CASSPRTGIETGELFF. The CDR3 nucleotides are TGTGCCAGCTCACCACGGACAGGGATAGAGACCGGGGAGCTGTTTTTT.

This clonotype showed up just a few times. CDR3 in DNA: TGCGCCAGCAGCCAAGGTGGACTAGCGGGGTTGGATACGCAGTATTTT. The encoded protein is CASSQGGLAGLDTQYF. The chain has TRBV4-3 and TRBJ2-3, with 12 positions matching TRBD2. Germline trimming cut 1 base from V and 6 bases from J; bases unmatched to any gene: 5. CDR1 is LGHNA, CDR2 YSLEER, per germline. This CDR3 region has 16 residues.

The rearrangement joins TRBV9 to TRBJ2-1; D not resolved. The V gene lost 3 bases and the J gene lost 3 bases, with 10 bases spanning the gap. Germline-derived CDR1 and CDR2 are SGDLS and YYNGEE. CDR3 length: 14 residues. DNA of the CDR3: TGTGCCAGCAGCGCGTCGGCAGACTACAATGAGCAGTTCTTC. This codes for CASSASADYNEQFF.

This clonotype was seen many times. The V and J genes are TRBV18 and TRBJ2-3, with D unclear. Germline CDR1 KGHSH, CDR2 LQKENI. There are 12 residues in the CDR3. V lost 3 bases and J 2 bases, leaving 3 bases between the germline ends. DNA for the CDR3: TGTGCCAGCTCACCTTACACAGATACGCAGTATTTT. Translated, it gives CASSPYTDTQYF. Variable domain in full (rest from reference TRBV18 and TRBJ2-3): NAGVMQNPRHLVRRRGQEARLRCSPMKGHSHVYWYRQLPEEGLKFMVYLQKENIIDESGMPKERFSAEFPKEGPSILRIQQVVRGDSAAYFCASSPYTDTQYFGPGTRLTVL.

This clonotype was picked up a small number of times. The chain carries TRBV2 and TRBJ2-7; D gene ambiguous. Trimming pared 6 bases from V and 0 bases from J, leaving 12 bases between. Germline CDR1 reads SNHLY; CDR2 reads FYNNEI. The CDR3 covers 14 residues. The CDR3 spells CASSWTESSYEQYF. The CDR3 DNA reads as TGTGCCAGCAGCTGGACGGAAAGCTCCTACGAGCAGTACTTC.

Many counts were recorded for this clonotype. The J gene is TRBJ2-1, the V gene TRBV20-1; TRBD1 matches at 12 bases. The germline V gene encodes CDR1 DFQATT and CDR2 SNEGSKA (reference sequence). CDR3 length equals 18 residues. Losses at the gene ends were 7 bases for V and 1 base for J; bases not matched to a gene: 14. CDR3 amino acids: CSVPPVGQGAWSYNEQFF. In DNA, the CDR3 is TGCAGTGTTCCCCCTGTGGGACAGGGGGCTTGGTCCTACAATGAGCAGTTCTTC.

In this sample, this clonotype turned up many times. The chain's CDR3 is CASSVTGNQEQFF. CDR3 sequence (DNA): TGTGCCAGCAGCGTAACAGGGAACCAAGAGCAGTTCTTC. The chain employs TRBV9 and TRBJ2-1; TRBD1 might be the D (6 bases). The CDR3 is made up of 13 amino acids. The germline V and J ends were trimmed by 1 base and 10 bases, with 12 bases remaining between them. Germline assignment: CDR1 SGDLS and CDR2 YYNGEE. Full variable domain (remainder filled in from reference TRBV9 and TRBJ2-1): DSGVTQTPKHLITATGQRVTLRCSPRSGDLSVYWYQQSLDQGLQFLIQYYNGEERAKGNILERFSAQQFPDLHSELNLSSLELGDSALYFCASSVTGNQEQFFGPGTRLTVL.

This clonotype occurred many times. The gene calls are TRBV7-2 and TRBJ1-2; TRBD1 matches 10 bases. Trimming removed 5 bases from V and 2 bases from J; junction bases left unmatched: 5. Germline loops: CDR1 SGHTA, CDR2 FQGNSA. The CDR3 runs 15 residues. This chain's CDR3 is CASSPWTGGNYGYTF. CDR3 nucleotides: TGTGCCAGCAGCCCCTGGACAGGGGGGAACTATGGCTACACCTTC.

This clonotype was seen many times. The chain recombines TRBV6-2 or TRBV6-3 with TRBJ2-1; D might be TRBD1 or TRBD2, each matching 5 bases. The CDR3 extends over 13 amino acids. CDR1 and CDR2 (germline): MNHEY, SVGEGT. V shed 0 bases and J shed 9 bases, with 9 bases lying between them. CDR3: CASSYSRGPEQFF. The DNA of the CDR3 is TGTGCCAGCAGTTACTCGAGGGGCCCTGAGCAGTTCTTC.

This clonotype was found many times. The chain joins TRBV6-1 to TRBJ2-7; 8 bases fit TRBD1. With 6 bases clipped from V and 3 bases from J, the junction kept 7 bases outside the gene matches. Germline CDR1 and CDR2: MNHNS and SASEGT. This CDR3 is 14 amino acids long. The DNA for the CDR3 is TGTGCCAGCAGGACAGGGGCTCACTACTACGAGCAGTACTTC. Its protein product is CASRTGAHYYEQYF.

This clonotype was seen more than once but under ten times. This sequence joins TRBV7-2 and TRBJ2-1; D uncertain. V dropped 1 base and J dropped 0 bases, with 7 bases sitting between them. The CDR3 has 15 residues. Per the germline V gene, CDR1 is SGHTA and CDR2 is FQGNSA. The DNA of the CDR3 is TGTGCCAGCAGCTTAGTGGAAAGCTCCTACAATGAGCAGTTCTTC. Translating it yields CASSLVESSYNEQFF.

There are many counts of this clonotype. This chain links TRBV19 with TRBJ1-5; no firm D call. The CDR3 runs to 14 residues. The ends were cut back, 3 bases at V and 0 bases at J, with 6 bases in the middle. Germline V gene sequence: CDR1 LNHDA, CDR2 SQIVND (reference sequence). This CDR3 is CASSIEDSNQPQHF. In DNA, the CDR3 is TGTGCCAGTAGTATCGAAGATAGCAATCAGCCCCAGCATTTT.

V is TRBV7-6 and J is TRBJ2-1; D unclear. Germline loops: CDR1 SGHVS, CDR2 FNYEAQ. V lost 4 bases, J lost 4 bases, and 14 bases lay in between. This CDR3 contains 15 residues. This chain's CDR3 is CASSSPGRKYNEQFF. In nucleotides, the CDR3 is TGTGCCAGCAGCTCCCCCGGGCGGAAGTACAATGAGCAGTTCTTC.

This clonotype was picked up many times. CDR3: CSVDPPNNYGYTF. The CDR3 DNA sequence: TGCAGCGTTGATCCGCCGAATAACTATGGCTACACCTTC. This chain links TRBV29-1 with TRBJ1-2, with D hard to call. The CDR3 is 13 amino acids. The germline V gene encodes CDR1 SQVTM and CDR2 ANQGSEA. Trimming removed 3 bases from V and 1 base from J, with 9 bases in between.

Ten or more counts support this clonotype. The J gene is TRBJ2-7, the V gene TRBV29-1; no reliable D call. CDR3 length: 12 amino acids. Germline V gene lookup returns CDR1 SQVTM and CDR2 ANQGSEA. Deletions cut 5 bases from V and 2 bases from J, with 10 bases between. CDR3 DNA: TGCAGCGTTAGAAAAGGGACCTACGAGCAGTACTTC. It specifies CSVRKGTYEQYF.

This clonotype was counted ten times or more. The chain links TRBV20-1 to TRBJ1-1; no definite D call. V dropped 1 base and J dropped 3 bases, with 6 bases sitting between them. Germline values: CDR1 DFQATT, CDR2 SNEGSKA (reference sequence). The CDR3 has 12 amino acids. CDR3 sequence (DNA): TGCAGTGCTAGAGCCCCGGACACTGAAGCTTTCTTT. Residues: CSARAPDTEAFF.

This clonotype was observed at least ten times. A much larger clonotype is one base distant, so this may be a read error. This rearrangement joins TRBV11-2 to TRBJ2-5; D is uncertain. The CDR3 length is 11 residues. The V end was cut by 5 bases, the J end by 5 bases, with 6 bases between. Germline V gives CDR1 SGHAT, CDR2 FQNNGV. CDR3 nucleotide sequence: TGTGCCAGCAGCCCCCATGAGACCCAGTACTTC. Its translation is CASSPHETQYF.

This clonotype was observed a few times. The V call is TRBV5-4, the J call TRBJ2-7; 7 nucleotides agree with TRBD1. CDR3 length: 15 residues. Looked up from germline, CDR1 is SGHNT and CDR2 is YYREEE (reference sequence). The V gene end was trimmed by 0 bases and the J gene end by 3 bases; junction bases not matched to a gene: 6. The CDR3 protein is CASSLVPAGGYEQYF. For the CDR3, the DNA is TGTGCCAGCAGCTTGGTACCCGCAGGGGGCTACGAGCAGTACTTC.

This clonotype was seen repeatedly, ten times or more. This chain links TRBV20-1 with TRBJ2-7, with D unresolved. The V and J ends lost 8 bases and 0 bases respectively, with 14 bases between them. CDR1 and CDR2 (germline): DFQATT, SNEGSKA (reference sequence). The CDR3 totals 13 residues. CDR3 in DNA: TGCAGTTCCGAACCCCAGAGCTCCTACGAGCAGTACTTC. This codes for CSSEPQSSYEQYF.

This clonotype was seen ten or more times. The rearrangement links TRBV2 to TRBJ2-5; tentative D call: TRBD2 (6 bases). Trimming took 2 bases from V and 3 from J, leaving 10 bases between them. CDR3 length: 14 amino acids. Germline lookup yields CDR1 SNHLY and CDR2 FYNNEI. The CDR3 loop is CASSETEGKETQYF. The CDR3 bases are TGTGCCAGCAGTGAAACGGAGGGAAAAGAGACCCAGTACTTC.

Ten or more counts support this clonotype. The chain recombines TRBV20-1 with TRBJ2-1; 9 bases are shared with TRBD2. Germline V gene lookup returns CDR1 DFQATT and CDR2 SNEGSKA (reference sequence). V trimming: 4 bases; J trimming: 9 bases; junction bases outside the gene matches: 13. There are 15 residues in the CDR3. The CDR3 sequence is CSANRASGDVGEQFF. The CDR3 DNA follows: TGCAGTGCTAACCGGGCTAGCGGGGACGTGGGTGAGCAGTTCTTC.

This clonotype was seen many times. The rearrangement joins TRBV6-1 to TRBJ1-2; D call uncertain. The CDR3 is 14 amino acids. Trimming stripped 6 bases from V and 1 base from J, with 12 bases between. CDR1 and CDR2 (germline): MNHNS, SASEGT. The CDR3: CASRGLSLNYGYTF. Written as DNA, the CDR3 is TGTGCCAGCAGGGGTCTCTCTCTTAACTATGGCTACACCTTC.

This clonotype was observed many times. The DNA for the CDR3 is TGTGCCAGCAGCCAATCTAGCGGGGGGGCCGATACGCAGTATTTT. It translates to CASSQSSGGADTQYF. The chain recombines TRBV4-2 with TRBJ2-3; TRBD2 aligns across 12 bases. J was trimmed by 6 bases and V by 2 bases; bases with no gene match: 3. CDR3 length: 15 amino acids. Germline V lookup: CDR1 LGHNA, CDR2 YNFKEQ.

This clonotype was counted many times. This chain links TRBV5-1 with TRBJ2-1; 7 nucleotides line up with TRBD2. The V gene end was trimmed by 5 bases and the J gene end by 0 bases; junction bases not matched to a gene: 8. The CDR3 totals 16 residues. Germline V gene lookup returns CDR1 SGHRS and CDR2 YFSETQ. The DNA of the CDR3 is TGCGCCAGCAGACAAAGCGGGGCCCCCTCCTACAATGAGCAGTTCTTC. Translating it yields CASRQSGAPSYNEQFF.

Ten or more counts support this clonotype. The chain employs TRBV7-2 and TRBJ2-1; D might be TRBD1 or TRBD2, each matching 5 bases. Germline-derived CDR1 and CDR2 are SGHTA and FQGNSA. The CDR3 is made up of 12 amino acids. V was trimmed by 2 bases and J by 9 bases, leaving 8 bases between them. The CDR3 bases are TGTGCCAGCAGCTTAAGAGGGGCTGAGCAGTTCTTC. It specifies CASSLRGAEQFF.

In this sample, this clonotype turned up many times. The chain uses TRBV5-6 and TRBJ2-7; D not certain. CDR3 length equals 14 residues. CDR1 is SGHDT and CDR2 is YYEEEE in the germline V gene. The V end was cut by 2 bases, the J end by 2 bases, with 11 bases between. This chain's CDR3 is CASSFMDGAYEQYF. CDR3 nucleotide sequence: TGTGCCAGCAGCTTCATGGACGGAGCCTACGAGCAGTACTTC. Looking up the rest from reference TRBV5-6 and TRBJ2-7 gives the full variable domain: DAGVTQSPTHLIKTRGQQVTLRCSPKSGHDTVSWYQQALGQGPQFIFQYYEEEERQRGNFPDRFSGHQFPNYSSELNVNALLLGDSALYLCASSFMDGAYEQYFGPGTRLTVT.

This clonotype was found many times. This chain joins TRBV12-3 or TRBV12-4 and TRBJ2-3, with a weak D call TRBD2 (7 bases). V gave up 11 bases and J gave up 0 bases, with 15 bases separating them. There are 14 residues in the CDR3. In nucleotides, the CDR3 is TGTGCCGTAGGGGGGGCGGAGAGCACAGATACGCAGTATTTT. This gives the protein CAVGGAESTDTQYF.

There are many counts of this clonotype. V usage is TRBV7-6 and J usage is TRBJ1-2; 7 bases align to TRBD1. V lost 5 bases and J lost 4; bases outside the gene matches: 10. This CDR3 has 15 residues. Germline V gene sequence: CDR1 SGHVS, CDR2 FNYEAQ. Here the CDR3 DNA reads TGTGCCAGCAGCCAAAGGCCGGACAGGTCCTATGGCTACACCTTC. It codes for CASSQRPDRSYGYTF.

This clonotype was observed at least ten times. The chain joins TRBV20-1 to TRBJ2-7, with D hard to call. This CDR3 is 11 amino acids long. The germline V gene has CDR1 DFQATT and CDR2 SNEGSKA (reference sequence). The V end was cut by 3 bases, the J end by 3 bases, with 6 bases between. The CDR3 sequence: CSARENYEQYF. The CDR3, as DNA: TGCAGTGCTAGGGAGAACTACGAGCAGTACTTC.